This entry lists 23 T cell receptor beta chains sequenced from one sample in a study of T cells after yellow fever vaccination. One entry per CDR3 protein results from TCRdb running MiXCR on the 5' RACE reads. The sample gives tens of thousands of distinct CDR3 sequences, about 7.7% of which show up once; approximately 42% is in the top ten. Source: CD8+ T cells sorted from PBMCs, taken on the day of the yellow fever booster vaccination. Source of these receptors: a young man who received the YFV17D yellow fever vaccine.

The V gene is TRBV6-1, the J gene TRBJ2-7, with TRBD2 matching 12 bases. The CDR3 spans 14 residues. CDR1 and CDR2 (germline): MNHNS, SASEGT. V shed 6 bases and J 5 bases; nucleotides not matched to a gene: 5. CDR3 in amino acids: CASRLAGGIHEQYF. The CDR3 DNA sequence: TGTGCCAGCAGACTAGCGGGAGGAATCCACGAGCAGTACTTC.

This clonotype was recorded a few times. The chain couples TRBV20-1 to TRBJ2-1; D is undetermined. Trimming took off 6 bases at V and 4 bases at J, with 7 bases between the two ends. The germline CDR1 and CDR2 sequences are DFQATT and SNEGSKA (reference sequence). The CDR3 is 11 amino acids. In DNA form, the CDR3 reads TGCAGTGCCTTCGGGTACAATGAGCAGTTCTTC. This gives the protein CSAFGYNEQFF.

This clonotype appeared a few times. In DNA, the CDR3 is TGCGCCAGCAGCCAAGACCTGTTCGGGGTTTACAGCAATCAGCCCCAGCATTTT. Protein: CASSQDLFGVYSNQPQHF. The rearrangement links TRBV4-3 to TRBJ1-5; D remains unclear. Trimming pared 0 bases from V and 1 base from J, leaving 16 bases between. The length of the CDR3 is 18 residues. Germline-derived CDR1 and CDR2 are LGHNA and YSLEER.

The rearrangement joins TRBV19 to TRBJ2-7; unclear D gene. V was clipped by 3 bases and J by 7 bases, with 13 bases between them. Per germline, CDR1 LNHDA and CDR2 SQIVND (reference sequence). This CDR3 region has 13 residues. The CDR3 here is CASSMFDAGEQYF. The CDR3 coding sequence is TGTGCCAGTAGTATGTTCGATGCCGGTGAGCAGTACTTC.

This clonotype was picked up many times. The rearrangement uses TRBV12-5 and TRBJ2-5; 7 bases align to TRBD2. The CDR3 extends over 16 amino acids. Germline V gene sequence: CDR1 LGHNT, CDR2 FRNRAP. The ends lost 1 base at V and 1 base at J; junction bases unmatched: 6. CDR3 nucleotide sequence: TGTGCTAGTGGTTTGGCCGCGGGAGTCCTCCAAGAGACCCAGTACTTC. This gives the protein CASGLAAGVLQETQYF.

The rearrangement joins TRBV11-3 to TRBJ2-1; TRBD1 agrees at 11 bases. V was clipped by 5 bases and J by 7 bases; unmatched bases: 7. The CDR3 is 15 amino acids. The germline CDR1 and CDR2 sequences are SGHNT and YENEEA. The CDR3 sequence: CASSGTGGSGNEQFF. The CDR3 DNA sequence: TGTGCCAGCAGCGGGACAGGGGGGTCTGGTAATGAGCAGTTCTTC.

This clonotype was detected only a few times. V usage is TRBV27 and J usage is TRBJ2-1, with 9 bases matching TRBD1. Germline values: CDR1 MNHEY, CDR2 SMNVEV (reference sequence). The CDR3 spans 15 residues. Trimming removed 4 bases from V and 8 bases from J; junction bases left unmatched: 9. The CDR3 loop reads CASSSPGQGLDEQFF. CDR3 nucleotide sequence: TGTGCCAGCAGTTCCCCGGGACAGGGCTTAGATGAGCAGTTCTTC.

This clonotype was detected only a few times. This chain joins TRBV9 and TRBJ1-3, with D tentatively TRBD1 (6 bases). Deletions cut 2 bases from V and 3 bases from J, with 9 bases between. Germline CDR1 reads SGDLS; CDR2 reads YYNGEE. The length of the CDR3 is 14 residues. DNA of the CDR3: TGTGCCAGCAGCGTGACAGGTAGTGGAAACACCATATATTTT. Amino acid sequence: CASSVTGSGNTIYF.

V usage is TRBV19 and J usage is TRBJ2-7, with D hard to call. Germline CDR1 is LNHDA and CDR2 is SQIVND (reference sequence). The V and J ends lost 5 bases and 0 bases respectively, with 8 bases between them. This CDR3 has 13 residues. DNA for the CDR3: TGTGCCAGTAGTCATTCGGTCTCCTACGAGCAGTACTTC. Protein: CASSHSVSYEQYF.

V and J are TRBV6-5 and TRBJ1-4; D is undetermined. Germline lookup yields CDR1 MNHEY and CDR2 SVGAGI. V was trimmed by 2 bases and J by 3 bases, leaving 10 bases between them. CDR3 length equals 15 residues. CDR3: CASSYEWGANEKLFF. The CDR3 DNA reads TGTGCCAGCAGTTACGAATGGGGAGCTAATGAAAAACTGTTTTTT.

This clonotype occurred many times. The V gene is TRBV29-1, the J gene TRBJ2-5; 11 nucleotides line up with TRBD2. From germline, CDR1 is SQVTM and CDR2 ANQGSEA. CDR3 length: 14 residues. V lost 7 bases and J lost 5; bases outside the gene matches: 9. CDR3 sequence: CSAELAGGFETQYF. CDR3 DNA: TGCAGCGCAGAGCTAGCGGGAGGTTTTGAGACCCAGTACTTC.

This clonotype was picked up a small number of times. The V call is TRBV24-1, the J call TRBJ2-1; D is perhaps TRBD1 (6 bases). CDR1 is KGHDR and CDR2 is SFDVKD in the germline V gene. Trimming took 8 bases from V and 5 from J, leaving 12 bases between them. CDR3 length: 13 residues. CDR3 protein: CATTDRIHNEQFF. Written as DNA, the CDR3 is TGTGCCACCACCGACAGGATTCACAATGAGCAGTTCTTC.

In this sample, this clonotype turned up many times. V gene TRBV7-6 combines with J gene TRBJ1-1; no clear D. Germline CDR1 SGHVS, CDR2 FNYEAQ. The CDR3 totals 13 residues. Trimming took off 2 bases at V and 1 base at J, with 5 bases between the two ends. DNA for the CDR3: TGTGCCAGCAGCTTATCCAGGAACACTGAAGCTTTCTTT. Protein: CASSLSRNTEAFF.

The table lists this clonotype with many counts. The genes are TRBV12-3 or TRBV12-4 and TRBJ2-7; the D gene is possibly TRBD1 (5 bases). Trimming left V 11 bases short and J 6 bases short, with 20 bases between. This CDR3 spans 13 amino acids. The CDR3 region has the DNA TGTGCCTCGTCCCTAGGTAGTGGGGCCGAGCAGTACTTC. Translated: CASSLGSGAEQYF.

This clonotype was recorded a few times. This rearrangement joins TRBV20-1 to TRBJ2-1, with D perhaps matching TRBD1 or TRBD2 (5 bases each). The CDR3 runs 13 residues. CDR1 DFQATT and CDR2 SNEGSKA come from the germline V gene (reference sequence). With 7 bases removed from V and 2 bases from J, the gap between germline ends came to 12 bases. The DNA for the CDR3 is TGCAGTGGTGGGGGAGAAACCTACAATGAGCAGTTCTTC. This encodes CSGGGETYNEQFF.

This chain joins TRBV19 and TRBJ1-1; D unclear. The CDR3 covers 11 residues. V lost 9 bases, J lost 4 bases, and 9 bases lay in between. Per germline, CDR1 LNHDA and CDR2 SQIVND (reference sequence). The CDR3 nucleotides read TGTGCCAGGCCTATGGTCACTGAAGCTTTCTTT. This sequence encodes CARPMVTEAFF.

V is TRBV14 and J is TRBJ2-3, with TRBD2 matching 10 bases. CDR1 is SGHDN, CDR2 FVKESK, per germline. The CDR3 is 18 residues long. V lost 5 bases and J lost 0; bases outside the gene matches: 11. The CDR3 DNA reads as TGTGCCAGCAGCTTCCGGACTAGCGGATCCGCTAGCACAGATACGCAGTATTTT. Translation gives CASSFRTSGSASTDTQYF.

This clonotype has a handful of counts. The V and J genes are TRBV11-2 and TRBJ2-1; TRBD2 agrees at 7 bases. V was pared by 4 bases and J by 6 bases, with 6 bases of the junction left unmatched. The CDR3 has 14 amino acids. The V gene's germline CDR1 is SGHAT and CDR2 FQNNGV. For the CDR3, the DNA is TGTGCCAGCAGCTCAGCGGGGAACCGCAATGAGCAGTTCTTC. Translated, it gives CASSSAGNRNEQFF.

This clonotype was seen more than once but under ten times. V is TRBV20-1 and J is TRBJ1-1; 7 positions match TRBD1. The V and J ends lost 8 bases and 6 bases, in that order; junction bases with no gene match: 12. The CDR3 consists of 13 residues. CDR1 and CDR2 from the germline V gene are DFQATT and SNEGSKA (reference sequence). CDR3 sequence reads: CSRAEQGTPEAFF. The CDR3 nucleotides read TGCAGTAGAGCGGAACAGGGGACCCCTGAAGCTTTCTTT.

This clonotype was counted at least ten times. The V and J genes are TRBV28 and TRBJ2-7; 7 positions agree with TRBD1. V lost 3 bases and J lost 5; bases outside the gene matches: 13. Germline CDR1 is MDHEN and CDR2 is SYDVKM. The CDR3 consists of 16 residues. CDR3 protein: CASSFGFEGAANEQYF. The CDR3 coding sequence is TGTGCCAGCAGTTTCGGGTTTGAGGGGGCCGCGAACGAGCAGTACTTC.

The chain combines TRBV7-9 with TRBJ1-1; D might be TRBD1 (6 bases). The CDR3 length is 14 residues. V lost 5 bases and J 5 bases, leaving 15 bases between the germline ends. The germline CDR1 and CDR2 sequences are SEHNR and FQNEAQ (reference sequence). CDR3 DNA sequence: TGTGCCAGCAGCCCTACAGGAGGGGGGACTGAAGCTTTCTTT. It translates to CASSPTGGGTEAFF. The variable domain in full, completed from reference TRBV7-9 and TRBJ1-1, reads DTGVSQNPRHKITKRGQNVTFRCDPISEHNRLYWYRQTLGQGPEFLTYFQNEAQLEKSRLLSDRFSAERPKGSFSTLEIQRTEQGDSAMYLCASSPTGGGTEAFFGQGTRLTVV.

This clonotype was recorded many times. This chain connects TRBV7-9 to TRBJ2-4; D might be TRBD2 (6 bases). The V and J ends lost 3 bases and 8 bases respectively, with 17 bases between them. The CDR3 is made up of 15 amino acids. CDR1 and CDR2 from the germline V gene are SEHNR and FQNEAQ (reference sequence). CDR3 coding DNA: TGTGCCAGCAGCTTCGCCGGGACTCTAGGGGACATTCAGTACTTC. Protein product: CASSFAGTLGDIQYF.

V usage is TRBV7-8 and J usage is TRBJ2-6, with D hard to call. There are 15 residues in the CDR3. With 4 bases removed from V and 0 bases from J, the gap between germline ends came to 7 bases. Germline V CDR1 and CDR2: SGHVS, FQNEAQ. This chain's CDR3 is CASSSPGSGANVLTF. In DNA, the CDR3 is TGTGCCAGCAGCTCCCCGGGCTCTGGGGCCAACGTCCTGACTTTC.